One and the same sample provided the 14 T cell receptor beta chains below, sequenced in a study of molecular identifiers for immune sequencing clone quantification (dated by TCRdb to between 2017 and 2018). Preparation of the library involved PCR. Sequencer: NextSeq 500. TCRdb reprocessed the public reads (quality trimming at Q25 with fastp, clone calling with MiXCR) and kept in-frame beta chains. Entries are consolidated by CDR3 protein sequence, retaining the most common genes and DNA. The sample table lists a few hundred thousand distinct CDR3 sequences, roughly 24% of them with a count of one. Approximately 0.8% of the sample rests with the top ten. Sequenced material: naive CD8+ T cells from blood, with Jurkat cell RNA spiked in. This specimen's cell subset or site label, per the study, means: FACS-sorted CD8+CD4-CCR7+CD45RA+ naive T cells. Receptors were obtained from a human donor in good health. Some libraries in this study had Jurkat cell RNA spiked in.

About this clonotype: A clone one base away is much larger, so this may be a read error. The V call is TRBV6-5, the J call TRBJ2-1; 7 bases agree with TRBD1. This CDR3 is built from 14 residues. Germline V gene data show CDR1 as MNHEY and CDR2 as SVGAGI. DNA of the CDR3: TGTACCAGCAGTTACTCTCAGAGGGGGCTGGAGCAGTTCTTC. This gives the protein CTSSYSQRGLEQFF.

The V call is TRBV5-4, the J call TRBJ2-7; 8 bases align to TRBD1. Looked up from germline, CDR1 is SGHNT and CDR2 is YYREEE (reference sequence). Trimming took 2 bases from V and 7 from J; bases not matched to a gene: 5. This CDR3 has 13 residues. CDR3 region: CASSFQGAWEQYF. DNA of the CDR3: TGTGCCAGCAGCTTCCAGGGGGCATGGGAGCAGTACTTC.

This clonotype showed up just a few times. This chain connects TRBV7-2 to TRBJ2-6; D is possibly TRBD1 (7 bases). The V end was cut by 4 bases, the J end by 2 bases, with 18 bases between. CDR1 is SGHTA and CDR2 is FQGNSA in the germline V gene. The CDR3 is made up of 18 amino acids. Here the CDR3 reads CASSSEGQPLAGANVLTF. In nucleotides, the CDR3 is TGTGCCAGCAGCTCGGAGGGACAGCCCTTAGCTGGGGCCAACGTCCTGACTTTC.

This clonotype came up many times. The chain has TRBV7-9 and TRBJ1-4, with D uncertain. This CDR3 has 13 amino acids. The germline V gene encodes CDR1 SEHNR and CDR2 FQNEAQ (reference sequence). Trimming removed 2 bases at V and 8 bases at J, with 9 bases between. This chain's CDR3 is CASSLTNAEKLFF. DNA for the CDR3: TGTGCCAGCAGCTTAACCAACGCCGAAAAACTGTTTTTT.

This clonotype was detected ten times or more. The V gene is TRBV5-6, the J gene TRBJ2-3; 8 bases line up with TRBD2. Unmatched junction bases numbered 6, after V lost 0 bases and J lost 3 bases. This CDR3 has 16 residues. Looked up from germline, CDR1 is SGHDT and CDR2 is YYEEEE. This CDR3 reads CASSLAASGRTDTQYF. In DNA form, the CDR3 reads TGTGCCAGCAGCTTGGCAGCTAGCGGGCGTACAGATACGCAGTATTTT.

The rearrangement links TRBV7-9 to TRBJ2-3, with D uncertain. This CDR3 has 15 amino acids. Germline CDR1 is SEHNR and CDR2 is FQNEAQ (reference sequence). V lost 0 bases to trimming and J lost 2 bases, with 9 bases between them. The CDR3 sequence is CASSLASRFTDTQYF. DNA for the CDR3: TGTGCCAGCAGCTTAGCGTCGCGATTCACAGATACGCAGTATTTT.

V and J are TRBV2 and TRBJ2-1; D is perhaps TRBD1 (5 bases). The CDR3 is 12 amino acids. V gave up 7 bases and J gave up 4 bases, with 8 bases separating them. CDR1 and CDR2 from the germline V gene are SNHLY and FYNNEI. CDR3 bases: TGTGCCAGCATAGACAGATACAATGAGCAGTTCTTC. It yields the protein CASIDRYNEQFF.

About this clonotype itself: A read error may account for a junction end that differs from germline. Written as DNA, the CDR3 is TGCGTCAGCAGCCTTTTAGGGGCAGGGGGGGATGAAGCTTTCTTT. Translation gives CVSSLLGAGGDEAFF. The chain employs TRBV4-1 and TRBJ1-1, with 7 bases fitting TRBD1. The CDR3 sequence is 15 residues long. Germline V gene data show CDR1 as MGHRA and CDR2 as YSYEKL.

This clonotype was seen more than once but under ten times. V is TRBV9 and J is TRBJ2-7; TRBD2 is a possible D gene (6 bases). Between the trimmed V and J ends, which lost 0 bases and 5 bases, there was a span of 9 bases. Germline CDR1 reads SGDLS; CDR2 reads YYNGEE. This CDR3 is built from 13 residues. CDR3 DNA: TGTGCCAGCAGCGTAGCTGGAGGGCACGAGCAGTACTTC. It yields the protein CASSVAGGHEQYF.

Of note for this clonotype: This may arise from a read error, as a much more abundant clone is one base away. The genes are TRBV5-1 and TRBJ2-3; no definite D call. V was shortened by 2 bases and J by 0 bases, with 7 bases between the two germline ends. The CDR3 is 14 residues long. Germline V gene data show CDR1 as SGHRS and CDR2 as YFSETQ. CDR3 coding DNA: TGCGCCAGCAGCTTTGTCCCTAGCACAGATACGCAGTATTTT. Translating gives CASSFVPSTDTQYF.

This chain uses TRBV11-2 with TRBJ2-7; D remains unclear. V was clipped by 3 bases and J by 9 bases, with 9 bases between them. CDR1 and CDR2 (germline): SGHAT, FQNNGV. The CDR3 is 11 amino acids. CDR3 bases: TGTGCCAGCAGCTTTATCCACGCGCAGTACTTC. It encodes CASSFIHAQYF.

About this clonotype: A much larger clone lies one base from this, so it may be a read error. The chain combines TRBV29-1 with TRBJ1-2, with a tentative D call TRBD1 (5 bases). Germline V gene data show CDR1 as SQVTM and CDR2 as ANQGSEA. The CDR3 covers 12 residues. V lost 5 bases and J lost 4, with 11 bases in between. The CDR3: CSVNGTLYGYTF. CDR3 DNA: TGCAGCGTTAACGGGACCCTCTATGGCTACACCTTC.

With regard to this clonotype: A much larger clone lies one base from this, so it may be a read error. The chain combines TRBV4-3 with TRBJ2-3; D unresolved. V lost 4 bases to trimming and J lost 3 bases, with 14 bases between them. The CDR3 has 15 amino acids. The V gene's germline CDR1 is LGHNA and CDR2 YSLEER. Here the CDR3 DNA reads TGCGCCAGCAGCCCCAGCCGAATAGGGACAGATACGCAGTATTTT. Residues: CASSPSRIGTDTQYF.

This clonotype has just a few counts. The chain's CDR3 is CASSVEEFANTGELFF. The CDR3 DNA is TGTGCCAGCAGCGTAGAAGAATTCGCGAACACCGGGGAGCTGTTTTTT. The chain joins TRBV9 to TRBJ2-2, with D unclear. Trimming took 0 bases from V and 0 from J, leaving 9 bases between them. Germline V gene lookup returns CDR1 SGDLS and CDR2 YYNGEE. The CDR3 has 16 amino acids.